This TCR beta chain was identified in a study of beta chain features in type 1 diabetes. Investigators reverse transcribed all isolated RNA, so they sequenced expressed TCRB transcripts. Using immunoSEQ multiplex PCR, the repertoire was profiled, and TCRdb retains in-frame clones only, with some absent. Among about 220,000 clones listed, about a tenth were seen once. Sorting based on CD45RO/CCR7/CD25/CD127/CD95/CD27 separated CD4+ naive, central memory, regulatory and stem cell-like memory cells. This CDR3 spans 14 amino acids. The V gene lost 9 bases and the J gene lost 0 bases, with 14 bases spanning the gap. Germline lookup yields CDR1 SGHNT and CDR2 YYREEE (reference sequence).

V usage is TRBV5-4 and J usage is TRBJ2-3, with D possibly being TRBD2 (6 bases). The material sequenced was central memory CD4+ T cells from blood. This receptor was identified in a man aged 18 to 29 in good health. The CDR3 DNA sequence: TGTGCCACCTCACGTCGGGAGAGCACAGATACGCAGTATTTT. It is translated as CATSRRESTDTQYF. The variable domain in full, completed from reference TRBV5-4 and TRBJ2-3, reads ETGVTQSPTHLIKTRGQQVTLRCSSQSGHNTVSWYQQALGQGPQFIFQYYREEENGRGNFPPRFSGLQFPNYSSELNVNALELDDSALYLCATSRRESTDTQYFGPGTRLTVL.